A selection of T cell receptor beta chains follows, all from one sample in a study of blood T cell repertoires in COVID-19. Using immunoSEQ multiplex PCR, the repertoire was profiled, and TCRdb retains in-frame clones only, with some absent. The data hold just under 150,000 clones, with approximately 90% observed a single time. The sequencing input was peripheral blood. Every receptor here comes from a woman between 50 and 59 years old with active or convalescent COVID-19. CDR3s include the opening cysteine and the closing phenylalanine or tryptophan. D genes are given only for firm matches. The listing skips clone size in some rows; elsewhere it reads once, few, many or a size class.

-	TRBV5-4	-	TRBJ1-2	CASSLGYLRSRALGYTF	TGTGCCAGCAGCTTAGGTTATTTACGCTCGAGGGCGCTTGGCTACACCTTC
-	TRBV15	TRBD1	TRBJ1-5	CATSRDSGTVGQPQHF	TGTGCCACCAGCAGAGACAGTGGGACAGTTGGTCAGCCCCAGCATTTT
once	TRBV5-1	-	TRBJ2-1	CASSGTLFYNEQFF	TGCGCCAGCTCCGGGACACTATTTTACAATGAGCAGTTCTTC
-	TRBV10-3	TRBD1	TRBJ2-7	CAINRDREIAYEQYF	TGTGCCATCAATAGGGACAGGGAGATCGCCTACGAGCAGTACTTC
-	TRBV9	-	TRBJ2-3	CASSVATWGGRTDTQYF	TGTGCCAGCAGCGTAGCTACGTGGGGGGGCCGCACAGATACGCAGTATTTT
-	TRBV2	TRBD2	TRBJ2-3	CASSALVAGGPDTQYF	TGTGCCAGCAGTGCCTTAGTAGCGGGAGGGCCAGATACGCAGTATTTT
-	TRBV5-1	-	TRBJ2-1	CASSLGRAYNEQFF	TGCGCCAGCAGCTTGGGCAGGGCCTACAATGAGCAGTTCTTC
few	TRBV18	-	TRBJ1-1	CASSNNRMNTEAFF	TGTGCCAGCTCAAATAACAGGATGAACACTGAAGCTTTCTTT
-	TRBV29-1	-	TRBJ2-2	CSTRHAGELFF	TGCAGCACGCGACATGCCGGGGAGCTGTTTTTT
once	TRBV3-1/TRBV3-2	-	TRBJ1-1	CASSQVNSGTEAFF	TGTGCCAGCAGCCAAGTTAATTCGGGAACTGAAGCTTTCTTT
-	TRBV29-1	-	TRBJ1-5	CSVDPRTDYSNQPQHF	TGCAGCGTTGATCCCCGGACGGACTATAGCAATCAGCCCCAGCATTTT
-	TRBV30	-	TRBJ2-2	CAWMAGVGTGELFF	TGTGCCTGGATGGCAGGGGTAGGCACCGGGGAGCTGTTTTTT
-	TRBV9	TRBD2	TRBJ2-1	CASSKRGTYNEQFF	TGTGCCAGCAGCAAGCGGGGGACCTACAATGAGCAGTTCTTC
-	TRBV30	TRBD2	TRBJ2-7	CAWSVRGGQYF	TGTGCCTGGAGTGTACGGGGGGGCCAGTACTTC
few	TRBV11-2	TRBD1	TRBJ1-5	CASSLDRGQGQPQHF	TGTGCCAGCAGCCTGGACAGGGGGCAGGGACAGCCCCAGCATTTT
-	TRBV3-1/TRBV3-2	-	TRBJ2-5	CASSQGARISQETQYF	TGTGCCAGCAGCCAAGGGGCCCGTATCTCTCAAGAGACCCAGTACTTC
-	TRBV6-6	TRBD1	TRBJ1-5	CASSPTGGKGQPQHF	TGTGCCAGCAGTCCGACAGGGGGGAAGGGACAGCCCCAGCATTTT
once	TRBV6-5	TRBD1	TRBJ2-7	CASRGQGDEQYF	TGTGCCAGCAGAGGACAGGGCGACGAGCAGTACTTC
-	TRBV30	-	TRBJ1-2	CAWSESSYGYTF	TGTGCCTGGAGTGAGTCGAGTTATGGCTACACCTTC
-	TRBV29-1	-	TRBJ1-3	CSVSAGNTIYF	TGCAGCGTGTCAGCTGGAAACACCATATATTTT
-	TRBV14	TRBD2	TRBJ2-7	CASSQSGGASYEQYF	TGTGCCAGCAGCCAAAGCGGGGGGGCCTCCTACGAGCAGTACTTC
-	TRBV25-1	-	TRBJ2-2	CASSRAGGAGELFF	TGTGCCAGCAGTAGGGCCGGGGGAGCCGGGGAGCTGTTTTTT
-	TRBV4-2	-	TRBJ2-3	CASSQGLAITDTQYF	TGTGCCAGCAGCCAAGGCCTAGCCATCACAGATACGCAGTATTTT
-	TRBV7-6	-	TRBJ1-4	CASSYTWGANEKLFF	TGTGCCAGCAGTTACACCTGGGGGGCTAATGAAAAACTGTTTTTT
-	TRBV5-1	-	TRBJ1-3	CASSLYSGGNTIYF	TGCGCCAGCAGCTTATACAGTGGTGGAAACACCATATATTTT
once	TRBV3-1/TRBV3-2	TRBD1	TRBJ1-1	CASSLRHDRGNTEAFF	TGTGCCAGCAGCCTCCGACACGACAGGGGAAACACTGAAGCTTTCTTT
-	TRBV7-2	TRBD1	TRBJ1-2	CASSVTGTGEYGYTF	TGTGCCAGCAGCGTTACCGGGACAGGGGAGTATGGCTACACCTTC
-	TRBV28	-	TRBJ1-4	CASREVNEKLFF	TGTGCCAGCAGGGAGGTTAATGAAAAACTGTTTTTT
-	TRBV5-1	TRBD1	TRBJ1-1	CASSGTGVGTEAFF	TGCGCCAGCAGCGGGACAGGGGTTGGCACTGAAGCTTTCTTT
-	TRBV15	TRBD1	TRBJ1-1	CATSRNQGGTEAFF	TGTGCCACCAGCAGAAACCAGGGGGGCACTGAAGCTTTCTTT
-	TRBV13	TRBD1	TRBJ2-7	CASSKDRLRVEQYF	TGTGCCAGCAGCAAGGACAGGCTCCGGGTCGAGCAGTACTTC
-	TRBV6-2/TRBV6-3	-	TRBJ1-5	CASSYLDSNQPQHF	TGTGCCAGCAGTTACCTAGATAGCAATCAGCCCCAGCATTTT